These T cell receptor beta chains were read from a single sample in a study of early stage breast cancer tumors. Sequencing was performed with immunoSEQ multiplex PCR; in TCRdb, only in-frame clones are kept and a portion is missing. Of about 36,000 clones detected, about 68% appear once; the ten largest clones hold about 7%. The specimen was blood. The receptors were sampled from a person between 60 and 70 years old with breast cancer. Both conserved end residues are part of each CDR3. The D gene is left open where the match is weak. Not all rows give a size; the values are once, few, many and, for expanded clones, a class.

TRBV10-3	TRBD2	TRBJ2-7	-	TGTGCCATCAGTGTAGCGGGAGGGTCAAGGGAGCAGTACTTC	CAISVAGGSREQYF
TRBV25-1	-	TRBJ2-7	-	TGTGCCAGCAGCTGGGGAGGGGGCGCGTCCGAGCAGTACTTC	CASSWGGGASEQYF
TRBV4-2	TRBD2	TRBJ2-1	once	TGTGCCAGCAGCCAAGATATAGGGATAGCGGGCAATTCCTACAATGAGCAGTTCTTC	CASSQDIGIAGNSYNEQFF
TRBV2	TRBD2	TRBJ2-3	-	TGTGCCAGCAGGAGGGGACTAGCTCAGTCGGCAGATACGCAGTATTTT	CASRRGLAQSADTQYF
TRBV5-1	TRBD1	TRBJ1-2	-	TGCGCCAGCAGCGCGACTGCAGGGGGACGAGGCTACACCTTC	CASSATAGGRGYTF
TRBV28	-	TRBJ2-7	-	TGTGCCAGCAGTTTAGTGGCGAAGGCCTACGAGCAGTACTTC	CASSLVAKAYEQYF
TRBV7-9	TRBD1	TRBJ2-5	-	TGTGCCAGCAGGACAGGGGACCAAGAGACCCAGTACTTC	CASRTGDQETQYF
TRBV5-1	TRBD1	TRBJ1-4	-	TGCGCCAGCAGCCCGAATGGACAGGGAACTAATGAAAAACTGTTTTTT	CASSPNGQGTNEKLFF
TRBV20-1	-	TRBJ1-1	-	TGCAGTGCTAGGAATCCCAGGGAAGCTTTCTTT	CSARNPREAFF
TRBV5-1	TRBD2	TRBJ2-1	-	TGCGCCAGCAGCTTGGCTTTCCTAGCGGGAGGGCAGTCCAATGAGCAGTTCTTC	CASSLAFLAGGQSNEQFF
TRBV28	-	TRBJ2-5	-	TGTGCCAGCAGTTTAGGGTTCGGGAGCTCCTCCCAAGAGACCCAGTACTTC	CASSLGFGSSSQETQYF
TRBV15	-	TRBJ1-3	-	TGTGCCACCAGCAGAGATAGTAAGGGGATCAACACCATATATTTT	CATSRDSKGINTIYF
TRBV6-5	TRBD1	TRBJ1-3	-	TGTGCCAGCAGTTACGCCCGACAGGGCCCTGGAAGCACCATATATTTT	CASSYARQGPGSTIYF
TRBV5-6	-	TRBJ1-2	-	TGTGCCAGCAGCTCCTCGACAGTCTCGACATATGGCTACACCTTC	CASSSSTVSTYGYTF
TRBV7-2	-	TRBJ1-5	-	TGTGCCAGCAGCTTAGGGTACTCTGGGGGCAATCAGCCCCAGCATTTT	CASSLGYSGGNQPQHF
TRBV15	TRBD2	TRBJ2-5	-	TGTGCCACCAGCAGAGGTGGGCCTAGCGGGGGACAAGAGACCCAGTACTTC	CATSRGGPSGGQETQYF